What follows are 7 T cell receptor beta chains derived from one specimen sequenced in a study of blood T cell repertoires in COVID-19. TCRdb's table, derived via immunoSEQ multiplex PCR, lists solely in-frame clones and lacks some. The sample lists 200,000 or so clones, about nine tenths occurring once. The sample consisted of PBMCs or T cells enriched from blood (not recorded which). All receptors come from a woman in her 40s with acute COVID-19.

V and J are TRBV21-1 and TRBJ2-7; the table names TRBD1, a call not compared with the DNA. TRBV21-1 represents a pseudogene. The CDR3 contains 21 residues. The CDR3 DNA is TGTGCCAGCAGCCAGGGGAGTCTGGCTACCCAAGCGACAGGGCCCCCCTACGAGCAGTACGTC. It is translated as CASSQGSLATQATGPPYEQYV.

The rearrangement links TRBV5-1 to TRBJ2-7; 8 nucleotides agree with TRBD1. The CDR3 spans 17 residues. Germline V gene sequence: CDR1 SGHRS, CDR2 YFSETQ. The V gene end was trimmed by 0 bases and the J gene end by 0 bases; junction bases not matched to a gene: 8. CDR3 region: CASSLELTGAFSYEQYF. The CDR3 DNA reads TGCGCCAGCAGCTTGGAATTGACAGGGGCTTTCTCCTACGAGCAGTACTTC. Drawing the rest from reference TRBV5-1 and TRBJ2-7, the complete variable domain is KAGVTQTPRYLIKTRGQQVTLSCSPISGHRSVSWYQQTPGQGLQFLFEYFSETQRNKGNFPGRFSGRQFSNSRSEMNVSTLELGDSALYLCASSLELTGAFSYEQYFGPGTRLTVT.

The chain employs TRBV30 and TRBJ1-5; D gene uncertain. The CDR3 is 14 amino acids. The germline gives CDR1 GTSNPN, CDR2 SVGIG (reference sequence). The V end lost 0 bases, the J end lost 0 bases, and 6 bases lay between the germline ends. CDR3 coding DNA: TGTGCCTGGAGTGTAGCGGGTAGCAATCAGCCCCAGCATTTT. It yields the protein CAWSVAGSNQPQHF.

The chain uses TRBV6-5 and TRBJ2-7; 14 bases line up with TRBD2. Looked up from germline, CDR1 is MNHEY and CDR2 is SVGAGI. With 5 bases clipped from V and 7 bases from J, the junction kept 7 bases outside the gene matches. This CDR3 has 15 amino acids. CDR3 residues: CASSQTSGGAGEQYF. The CDR3 nucleotides are TGTGCCAGCAGTCAGACTAGCGGGGGGGCAGGGGAGCAGTACTTC.

This clone came up once. The chain carries TRBV9 and TRBJ1-4; a possible D gene is TRBD1 (5 bases). Trimming shortened V by 0 bases and J by 7 bases, and 10 bases separated the two germline ends. The CDR3 has 14 residues. In germline, CDR1 is SGDLS, CDR2 YYNGEE. The CDR3 sequence: CASSVGGLGEKLFF. In nucleotides, the CDR3 is TGTGCCAGCAGCGTAGGGGGCCTAGGTGAAAAACTGTTTTTT.

The chain carries TRBV5-8 and TRBJ1-5, with a possible D match to TRBD1 (6 bases). The V gene's germline CDR1 is SGHTS and CDR2 YDEGEE. V shed 4 bases and J shed 11 bases, with 10 bases lying between them. The CDR3 totals 11 residues. CDR3: CASSRTGTQHF. The CDR3 DNA reads TGTGCCAGCAGCAGAACAGGGACCCAGCATTTT.

The chain employs TRBV3-1 (or the pseudogene TRBV3-2) and TRBJ1-4; no reliable D call. The V gene lost 5 bases and the J gene lost 7 bases, with 20 bases spanning the gap. Germline CDR1 LGHDT, CDR2 YNNKEL (reference sequence). The CDR3 spans 16 residues. This CDR3 reads CASSFRNRGLPEKLFF. CDR3 coding DNA: TGTGCCAGCAGCTTTCGGAACAGAGGGCTCCCTGAAAAACTGTTTTTT.